Presented here are 5 T cell receptor beta chains from one specimen sequenced in a study of blood T cell repertoires in COVID-19. Repertoires were generated with immunoSEQ multiplex PCR, while TCRdb's copy carries only in-frame clones and drops some. The table includes under 150,000 clones, 77% detected once. Sequencing used peripheral blood. The source is a man aged 80 or over with acute or convalescent COVID-19.

This clone has a handful of counts. One junction end disagrees with the germline gene, perhaps due to a read error. The chain links TRBV30 to TRBJ2-5, with TRBD2 matching 8 bases. Germline values: CDR1 GTSNPN, CDR2 SVGIG (reference sequence). The CDR3 has 12 amino acids. The chain's CDR3 is CAWKLAEETQYF. As DNA, the CDR3 is TGTGCTTGGAAACTAGCGGAAGAGACCCAGTACTTC.

V and J are TRBV12-3 or TRBV12-4 and TRBJ2-1, with TRBD2 as a possible D gene (5 bases). The CDR3 contains 12 residues. V was trimmed by 6 bases and J by 2 bases, leaving 5 bases between them. Here the CDR3 reads CASSGAYNEQFF. The CDR3 DNA follows: TGTGCCAGCAGCGGGGCCTACAATGAGCAGTTCTTC.

This sequence joins TRBV7-6 and TRBJ2-2, with 8 positions matching TRBD2. The germline gives CDR1 SGHVS, CDR2 FNYEAQ. V was clipped by 5 bases and J by 5 bases; unmatched bases: 7. This CDR3 comprises 15 residues. Here the CDR3 reads CASSGQRGLTGELFF. In DNA form, the CDR3 reads TGTGCCAGCAGCGGGCAGCGGGGGCTAACCGGGGAGCTGTTTTTT.

As concerns this clone: The same CDR3 can be traced to other DNA sequences in this sample. This rearrangement joins TRBV19 to TRBJ1-1; D ambiguous. CDR1 LNHDA and CDR2 SQIVND come from the germline V gene (reference sequence). V dropped 3 bases and J dropped 5 bases, with 13 bases sitting between them. The CDR3 has 14 residues. The CDR3 spells CASSIGPGSTEAFF. The CDR3 DNA reads TGTGCCAGTAGTATTGGTCCGGGATCGACTGAAGCTTTCTTT.

The J gene is TRBJ2-2, the V gene TRBV7-2; possibly TRBD1 for D (6 bases). CDR3 size: 15 residues. The germline V and J ends were trimmed by 5 bases and 1 base, with 11 bases remaining between them. CDR1 and CDR2 from the germline V gene are SGHTA and FQGNSA. CDR3 sequence reads: CASSREQGNTGELFF. For the CDR3, the DNA is TGTGCCAGCAGCCGGGAACAGGGGAACACCGGGGAGCTGTTTTTT.